The 29 T cell receptor beta chains below were found in one sample sequenced in a study of CXCR3-negative and CXCR3-positive naive CD8 T cells. Carrying UMI labels, the TRB cDNA libraries were prepared through 5' RACE. TCRdb reprocessed the 5' RACE reads; each CDR3 protein has one entry and no DNA is given. This sample's table reports around 130,000 distinct CDR3 sequences. What these receptors recognize is not known. Study conclusions and caveats: Naive cells positive for CXCR3 carried more hydrophobic TRB CDR3s than CXCR3-negative ones.

The material sequenced was naive CXCR3+ CD8+ T cells from blood. Specified subset: CD45RO-CCR7+CD27+CD95- naive CD8+ T cells expressing CXCR3 (TNR3+). These receptors were obtained from a human donor in good health. Some clones in this sample may be carry-over from other donors' samples.

The chain has TRBV3-1 and TRBJ1-2. Germline-derived CDR1 and CDR2 are LGHDT and YNNKEL (reference sequence). This CDR3 is built from 15 residues. The CDR3 protein is CASSGRGGPIYGYTF. The whole variable domain, remainder taken from reference TRBV3-1 and TRBJ1-2, is DTAVSQTPKYLVTQMGNDKSIKCEQNLGHDTMYWYKQDSKKFLKIMFSYNNKELIINETVPNRFSPKSPDKAHLNLHINSLELGDSAVYFCASSGRGGPIYGYTFGSGTRLTVV.

The CDR3 sequence is CASSYLTGATNEKLFF. The chain recombines TRBV6-5 with TRBJ1-4; TCRdb's assignment of TRBD1 cannot be checked, as there is no DNA. CDR1 is MNHEY, CDR2 SVGAGI, per germline. This CDR3 is built from 16 residues.

The CDR3 spells CASSTSGGADTQYF. The chain employs TRBV5-1 and TRBJ2-3; as DNA is missing, the TRBD2 call by TCRdb cannot be tested. Germline V CDR1 and CDR2: SGHRS, YFSETQ. The CDR3 covers 14 residues.

The chain couples TRBV5-1 to TRBJ2-1; the D call of TRBD2 rests on TCRdb alone, since no DNA is present to check it. From germline, CDR1 is SGHRS and CDR2 YFSETQ. The CDR3 has 19 residues. CDR3 in amino acids: CASSPDGGRPNYSYNEQFF.

The chain links TRBV4-3 to TRBJ2-7; TCRdb indicates TRBD1, and absent DNA this call remains unverified. CDR3 length: 15 residues. CDR1 is LGHNA and CDR2 is YSLEER in the germline V gene. The CDR3 loop is CASSQSRDSSYEQYF.

The V gene is TRBV7-6, the J gene TRBJ2-5; with no DNA, the TCRdb D assignment of TRBD2 cannot be verified. The CDR3 length is 17 residues. Germline CDR1 is SGHVS and CDR2 is FNYEAQ. The CDR3 loop is CASSLLAGTSEQETQYF.

This chain links TRBV12-3 or TRBV12-4 with TRBJ2-3; the D call from TCRdb, TRBD1, cannot be confirmed without DNA. The CDR3 loop spans 13 amino acids. The CDR3 region is CASSLDQGDTQYF.

The chain has TRBV28 and TRBJ1-4; the TRBD1 assignment by TCRdb is unverifiable without DNA. CDR1 MDHEN and CDR2 SYDVKM come from the germline V gene. The length of the CDR3 is 15 residues. CDR3 loop: CASSGAGVRNEKLFF.

This chain joins TRBV3-1 and TRBJ1-1; TCRdb picks TRBD1, but there is no DNA to check that call. Germline V gene sequence: CDR1 LGHDT, CDR2 YNNKEL (reference sequence). There are 15 residues in the CDR3. The chain's CDR3 is CASSQGVRGDTEAFF.

The rearrangement uses TRBV6-1 and TRBJ2-3; lacking DNA, the TRBD1 call made by TCRdb goes unchecked. Germline-derived CDR1 and CDR2 are MNHNS and SASEGT. The CDR3 loop spans 15 amino acids. CDR3 in amino acids: CASSEEGRDTDTQYF.

The rearrangement joins TRBV12-5 to TRBJ2-7; lacking DNA, the TRBD2 call made by TCRdb goes unchecked. Germline values: CDR1 LGHNT, CDR2 FRNRAP. There are 15 residues in the CDR3. The CDR3: CASAPGTSGSYEQYF. Combining the CDR3 with reference TRBV12-5 and TRBJ2-7 gives the whole variable domain DARVTQTPRHKVTEMGQEVTMRCQPILGHNTVFWYRQTMMQGLELLAYFRNRAPLDDSGMPKDRFSAEMPDATLATLKIQPSEPRDSAVYFCASAPGTSGSYEQYFGPGTRLTVT.

The chain employs TRBV5-6 and TRBJ2-1. CDR1 and CDR2 from the germline V gene are SGHDT and YYEEEE. The CDR3 consists of 14 residues. CDR3 region: CASSYTTAGYEQFF. Combining the CDR3 with reference TRBV5-6 and TRBJ2-1 gives the whole variable domain DAGVTQSPTHLIKTRGQQVTLRCSPKSGHDTVSWYQQALGQGPQFIFQYYEEEERQRGNFPDRFSGHQFPNYSSELNVNALLLGDSALYLCASSYTTAGYEQFFGPGTRLTVL.

The chain combines TRBV5-6 with TRBJ2-7; TCRdb names TRBD2, which stays unverified in the absence of DNA. The CDR3 runs to 13 residues. Germline V gene data show CDR1 as SGHDT and CDR2 as YYEEEE. The CDR3: CASSQQRNYEQYF.

The V call is TRBV4-1, the J call TRBJ1-2. CDR3 length: 16 amino acids. In germline, CDR1 is MGHRA, CDR2 YSYEKL. The chain's CDR3 is CASSQEGKNLRYGYTF.

The chain joins TRBV9 to TRBJ2-3; TCRdb returns TRBD2, unconfirmable since there is no DNA. CDR3 length: 15 amino acids. In germline, CDR1 is SGDLS, CDR2 YYNGEE. The CDR3 reads CASSEGSGAADTQYF.

This sequence joins TRBV6-5 and TRBJ2-1; TCRdb calls TRBD2, which cannot be checked without DNA. Germline CDR1 is MNHEY and CDR2 is SVGAGI. The CDR3 spans 16 residues. CDR3 in amino acids: CASSYSPGLAGNEQFF.

This chain connects TRBV27 to TRBJ2-5; TCRdb picks TRBD1, but there is no DNA to check that call. The germline V gene encodes CDR1 MNHEY and CDR2 SMNVEV (reference sequence). The CDR3 runs 17 residues. CDR3: CASSLSPWVGAEETQYF.

The V gene is TRBV7-6, the J gene TRBJ2-7; TCRdb's D gene call, TRBD1, goes unchecked for lack of DNA. Germline CDR1 is SGHVS and CDR2 is FNYEAQ. The CDR3 runs to 18 residues. CDR3: CASSFFGFSGTISYEQYF.

This chain links TRBV29-1 with TRBJ1-2; the D call of TRBD1 rests on TCRdb alone, since no DNA is present to check it. The germline V gene has CDR1 SQVTM and CDR2 ANQGSEA. The CDR3 length is 15 residues. CDR3 sequence reads: CSVEGGPGQGNGYTF.

The J gene is TRBJ1-2, the V gene TRBV29-1. The germline V gene encodes CDR1 SQVTM and CDR2 ANQGSEA. CDR3 length: 12 amino acids. CDR3 protein: CSVEIQNYGYTF. The whole variable domain, filled in from reference TRBV29-1 and TRBJ1-2, reads SAVISQKPSRDICQRGTSLTIQCQVDSQVTMMFWYRQQPGQSLTLIATANQGSEATYESGFVIDKFPISRPNLTFSTLTVSNMSPEDSSIYLCSVEIQNYGYTFGSGTRLTVV.

The chain employs TRBV28 and TRBJ1-1; TCRdb proposes TRBD1, but this gene call is untestable without DNA. In germline, CDR1 is MDHEN, CDR2 SYDVKM. CDR3 length equals 16 residues. The CDR3 is CASDRGRQSMNTEAFF.

The chain links TRBV20-1 to TRBJ2-1; TCRdb lists TRBD1, though no DNA is available to test this call. Germline CDR1 reads DFQATT; CDR2 reads SNEGSKA (reference sequence). The CDR3 consists of 13 residues. The chain's CDR3 is CSARPTGYNEQLF.

This chain connects TRBV7-2 to TRBJ2-7; TCRdb reports TRBD2, a call that lacks DNA to check it against. Germline CDR1 SGHTA, CDR2 FQGNSA. The CDR3 has 16 amino acids. CDR3 loop: CASSLDSGRANYEQYF.

The chain couples TRBV12-3 or TRBV12-4 to TRBJ1-2; there is no DNA to check the TCRdb D call of TRBD1. CDR3 length: 15 amino acids. The CDR3 region is CATTAWGQADYGYTF.

The chain has TRBV4-3 and TRBJ2-7; no DNA is available, so the TRBD1 call from TCRdb remains unchecked. CDR3 length: 17 residues. Germline V lookup: CDR1 LGHNA, CDR2 YSLEER. The CDR3: CASSLARGVRSSYEQYF.

The V and J genes are TRBV7-7 and TRBJ2-5. Germline CDR1 reads SSHAT; CDR2 reads FNYEAQ (reference sequence). CDR3 length: 16 residues. The CDR3 loop reads CASSLVVRLSGETQYF.

J is TRBJ1-2 and V is TRBV14; checking the TCRdb D call of TRBD1 is not possible without DNA. Germline CDR1 and CDR2: SGHDN and FVKESK. This CDR3 comprises 15 residues. The CDR3 here is CASSPSGTVSYGYTF.

The chain has TRBV5-5 and TRBJ1-2. CDR1 is SGHKS, CDR2 YYEKEE, per germline (reference sequence). The length of the CDR3 is 13 residues. CDR3 loop: CASSFKGNYGYTF.

The rearrangement links TRBV6-4 to TRBJ2-3; no DNA is available, so the TRBD1 call from TCRdb remains unchecked. There are 14 residues in the CDR3. Germline V gene data show CDR1 as MRHNA and CDR2 as SNTAGT. CDR3: CASSSSGGASTQYF.